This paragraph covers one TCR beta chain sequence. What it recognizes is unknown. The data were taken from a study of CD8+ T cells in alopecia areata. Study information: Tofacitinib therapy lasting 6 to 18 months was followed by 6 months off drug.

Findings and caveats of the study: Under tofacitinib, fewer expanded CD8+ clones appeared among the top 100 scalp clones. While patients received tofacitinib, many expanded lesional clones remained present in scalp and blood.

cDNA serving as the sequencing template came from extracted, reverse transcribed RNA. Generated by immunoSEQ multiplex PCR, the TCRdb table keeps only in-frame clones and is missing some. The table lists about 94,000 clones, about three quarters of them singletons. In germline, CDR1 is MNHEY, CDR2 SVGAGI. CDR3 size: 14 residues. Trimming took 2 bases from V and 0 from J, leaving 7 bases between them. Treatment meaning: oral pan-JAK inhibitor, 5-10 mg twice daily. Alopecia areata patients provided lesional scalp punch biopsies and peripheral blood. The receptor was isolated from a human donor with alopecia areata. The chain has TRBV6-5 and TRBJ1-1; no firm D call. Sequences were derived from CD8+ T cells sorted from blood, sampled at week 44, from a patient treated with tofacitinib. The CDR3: CASSYKLMNTEAFF. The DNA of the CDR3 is TGTGCCAGCAGTTACAAGCTAATGAACACTGAAGCTTTCTTT.